This note documents a single T cell receptor beta chain sequence. The target antigen is unknown. Original methodology: Differences in CDR3 between clinicopathological groups were drawn on to build a classifier intended to discriminate distant-metastatic papillary thyroid cancer patients. TCRdb reprocessed the PCR reads via MiXCR. These V and J calls originate from TCRdb's pipeline instead of the authors' own analysis. The sample includes tens of thousands of clones, about 13% of them seen just once. Trimming shortened V by 2 bases and J by 3 bases, and 11 bases separated the two germline ends. The CDR3 is 15 amino acids. CDR1 and CDR2 (germline): SGHVS, FQNEAQ. These data are taken from a study of metastatic and nonmetastatic thyroid tumors. Overall study: Repertoires from malignant and benign thyroid patients were compared across blood and tumor or nodule tissue.

Patients underwent thyroid surgery, and none had received any treatment before it. Study-wide results and limits: Reported TCR beta diversity, measured in blood and tumor, was significantly higher for malignant thyroid tumors than for benign nodules.

The V and J genes are TRBV7-8 and TRBJ1-5; D call uncertain. The sample consisted of blood. This TCR was recovered from a female donor with papillary thyroid cancer or a benign thyroid nodule (not recorded which). Some clones in this sample may be carry-over from other donors' samples. CDR3 loop: CASSLSAGYNQPQHF. The CDR3 DNA reads as TGTGCCAGCAGCTTAAGCGCTGGGTACAATCAGCCCCAGCATTTT.